These 7 T cell receptor beta chains came from one sample sequenced in a study of cytomegalovirus exposure and HLA in healthy donors (dated by TCRdb to 2016 to 2017). Libraries were constructed by the immunoSEQ multiplex PCR assay. For the multiplex PCR, a mixture combining 60 forward primers for TCR Vbeta segments and 13 reverse primers for TCR Jbeta segments was used. The table was pulled from immuneACCESS by TCRdb, which kept in-frame rearrangements only. Such tables lose some clones; where checked, under half of the loss comes from unresolved V genes, and the rest has no known cause. Within this sample are approximately 130,000 clones, with roughly four fifths of them counted one time only. In total, the top ten clones hold 2.7% of the sample. The source material was PBMCs. The receptors were gathered from a boy aged 2 to 10 in good health and CMV-seronegative.

V gene TRBV18 combines with J gene TRBJ2-2, with D perhaps matching TRBD1 (6 bases). The V gene lost 1 base and the J gene lost 3 bases, with 6 bases spanning the gap. Germline V gene sequence: CDR1 KGHSH, CDR2 LQKENI. This CDR3 comprises 14 residues. CDR3 protein: CASSPQGDTGELFF. The CDR3 DNA is TGTGCCAGCTCACCACAGGGGGACACCGGGGAGCTGTTTTTT.

V gene TRBV7-9 combines with J gene TRBJ1-3, with 8 nucleotides matching TRBD1. This CDR3 region has 16 residues. Germline CDR1 SEHNR, CDR2 FQNEAQ (reference sequence). V was clipped by 1 base and J by 3 bases; unmatched bases: 5. The chain's CDR3 is CASSLVAGQGGNTIYF. DNA of the CDR3: TGTGCCAGCAGCTTAGTAGCTGGACAGGGTGGAAACACCATATATTTT.

The CDR3 reads CASSKVLAGGDTQYF. Here the CDR3 DNA reads TGTGCCAGCAGCAAAGTACTAGCGGGAGGAGATACGCAGTATTTT. The chain carries TRBV2 and TRBJ2-3; 12 nucleotides line up with TRBD2. The V gene end was trimmed by 6 bases and the J gene end by 5 bases; junction bases not matched to a gene: 6. The V gene's germline CDR1 is SNHLY and CDR2 FYNNEI. CDR3 length: 15 residues.

This clone was detected a few times. The CDR3 protein is CASSLGARVEKLFF. CDR3 in DNA: TGCGCCAGCAGCTTAGGGGCTCGCGTGGAAAAACTGTTTTTT. The chain couples TRBV5-1 to TRBJ1-4, with D possibly matching TRBD1 (5 bases). The CDR3 contains 14 residues. V was pared by 2 bases and J by 8 bases, with 13 bases between. Germline CDR1 SGHRS, CDR2 YFSETQ.

The chain links TRBV18 to TRBJ2-5; D is uncertain. The germline V gene has CDR1 KGHSH and CDR2 LQKENI. This CDR3 has 15 residues. Trimming took off 1 base at V and 5 bases at J, with 14 bases between the two ends. CDR3 sequence: CASSPLPKAPETQYF. CDR3 bases: TGTGCCAGCTCACCACTCCCAAAAGCCCCGGAGACCCAGTACTTC.

This clone has a handful of counts. The chain uses TRBV30 and TRBJ1-1; no firm D call. V was clipped by 0 bases and J by 7 bases, with 9 bases between them. The CDR3 totals 12 residues. Germline V gene data show CDR1 as GTSNPN and CDR2 as SVGIG (reference sequence). The CDR3 protein is CAWSVLIGEAFF. CDR3 coding DNA: TGTGCCTGGAGTGTACTTATCGGTGAAGCTTTCTTT.

The J gene is TRBJ1-3, the V gene TRBV10-3; maybe TRBD1 (5 bases). The CDR3 is made up of 14 amino acids. V was trimmed by 1 base and J by 6 bases, leaving 10 bases between them. Germline V gene sequence: CDR1 ENHRY, CDR2 SYGVKD. In DNA, the CDR3 is TGTGCCATCAGTGAGTGGCAGGGCCTAAACACCATATATTTT. Translation gives CAISEWQGLNTIYF.